Shown below are 27 T cell receptor beta chains from a single sample sequenced in a study of cytomegalovirus exposure and HLA in healthy donors. Primers for the PCR totalled 60 Vbeta and 13 Jbeta. The protocol was immunoSEQ multiplex PCR, while the TCRdb copy is restricted to in-frame clones and leaves out a portion. Here the sample spans 160,000 or so clones, around 82% being singletons. Specimen: PBMCs. The receptors shown here come from a man between 60 and 75 years old in good health and CMV-seronegative.

The chain uses TRBV9 and TRBJ2-1; perhaps TRBD2 as D (7 bases). Trimming cost V 4 bases and J 10 bases, with 15 bases left between them. This CDR3 has 13 amino acids. Germline CDR1 and CDR2: SGDLS and YYNGEE. CDR3 residues: CASSSRRGAEQFF. Here the CDR3 DNA reads TGTGCCAGCAGCTCAAGACGGGGGGCAGAGCAGTTCTTC.

This chain connects TRBV6-5 to TRBJ2-7; 9 bases line up with TRBD2. This CDR3 has 15 amino acids. Germline values: CDR1 MNHEY, CDR2 SVGAGI. V gave up 2 bases and J gave up 4 bases; unmatched junction bases: 6. The CDR3 DNA is TGTGCCAGCAGTTACGCCGCTAGCGGGAAGTACGAGCAGTACTTC. This sequence encodes CASSYAASGKYEQYF.

The rearrangement joins TRBV5-8 to TRBJ2-1, with 10 positions matching TRBD1. This CDR3 region has 15 residues. Germline assignment: CDR1 SGHTS and CDR2 YDEGEE. Trimming at V came to 3 bases and at J to 2 bases, leaving 2 bases not matched to a gene. This chain's CDR3 is CASSWGTGAYNEQFF. The CDR3 DNA is TGTGCCAGCAGCTGGGGGACAGGGGCCTACAATGAGCAGTTCTTC.

The V gene is TRBV10-1, the J gene TRBJ1-2; no reliable D call. The germline V gene encodes CDR1 WNHNN and CDR2 SYGVQD (reference sequence). Trimming shortened V by 7 bases and J by 4 bases, and 16 bases separated the two germline ends. The CDR3 covers 14 residues. Here the CDR3 DNA reads TGCGCCAGCACCGGCACGGCGGTGGGCTATGGCTACACCTTC. This gives the protein CASTGTAVGYGYTF.

This chain connects TRBV25-1 to TRBJ2-1; D remains unclear. This CDR3 has 14 residues. V was trimmed by 3 bases and J by 15 bases, leaving 21 bases between them. Germline CDR1 is MGHDK and CDR2 is SYGVNS. The CDR3 here is CASSDTPRPSRRFF. CDR3 sequence (DNA): TGTGCCAGCAGTGACACCCCCAGGCCATCAAGACGGTTCTTC.

V gene TRBV11-1 combines with J gene TRBJ2-3; TRBD1 agrees at 8 bases. From germline, CDR1 is SGHAT and CDR2 FQDESV (reference sequence). The CDR3 is made up of 14 amino acids. The V gene end was trimmed by 7 bases and the J gene end by 5 bases; junction bases not matched to a gene: 8. As DNA, the CDR3 is TGTGCCAGCACATCAGGGGGCTATCAAGATACGCAGTATTTT. Its translation: CASTSGGYQDTQYF.

This clone was counted a few times. The rearrangement joins TRBV5-1 to TRBJ1-2; 8 bases line up with TRBD1. This CDR3 comprises 15 residues. The ends lost 4 bases at V and 4 bases at J; junction bases unmatched: 9. Germline CDR1 SGHRS, CDR2 YFSETQ. CDR3 region: CASSPGRGQFYGYTF. The CDR3 bases are TGCGCCAGCAGCCCCGGCAGGGGGCAATTCTATGGCTACACCTTC.

This clone was counted a single time. Other DNA sequences in the same sample also yield this CDR3. This chain uses TRBV5-1 with TRBJ2-5; no clear D. There are 13 residues in the CDR3. The ends were cut back, 0 bases at V and 2 bases at J, with 5 bases in the middle. Germline V gene lookup returns CDR1 SGHRS and CDR2 YFSETQ. The CDR3 DNA reads as TGCGCCAGCAGCTTGGGGCAGCAAGAGACCCAGTACTTC. As protein: CASSLGQQETQYF. The entire variable domain, with the rest obtained from reference TRBV5-1 and TRBJ2-5, is as follows: KAGVTQTPRYLIKTRGQQVTLSCSPISGHRSVSWYQQTPGQGLQFLFEYFSETQRNKGNFPGRFSGRQFSNSRSEMNVSTLELGDSALYLCASSLGQQETQYFGPGTRLLVL.

This clone was detected only once. J is TRBJ2-3 and V is TRBV18; D is uncertain. Germline V CDR1 and CDR2: KGHSH, LQKENI. This CDR3 is 15 amino acids long. V lost 4 bases and J lost 2, with 13 bases in between. The chain's CDR3 is CASSQARLDTDTQYF. DNA for the CDR3: TGTGCCAGCTCACAGGCTAGACTTGACACAGATACGCAGTATTTT.

This clone was counted once. The germline gene is not matched at one end of the junction; a read error may be the cause. The chain is built from TRBV27 and TRBJ1-5; 7 bases align to TRBD1. Germline V gene sequence: CDR1 MNHEY, CDR2 SMNVEV (reference sequence). The CDR3 sequence is 15 residues long. The CDR3 reads CASSLSRDRNQPQNF. CDR3 nucleotides: TGTGCCAGCAGTTTATCCAGGGACAGAAATCAGCCCCAGAATTTT.

V is TRBV4-2 and J is TRBJ1-1; D ambiguous. The V end was cut by 4 bases, the J end by 5 bases, with 17 bases between. Germline V gene data show CDR1 as LGHNA and CDR2 as YNFKEQ. The CDR3 runs 15 residues. The CDR3 reads CASSPQGRGGTEAFF. The CDR3 nucleotides are TGTGCCAGCAGCCCCCAAGGGCGAGGAGGGACTGAAGCTTTCTTT.

V and J are TRBV10-1 and TRBJ1-6, with D unresolved. V was trimmed by 5 bases and J by 6 bases, leaving 8 bases between them. Germline V gives CDR1 WNHNN, CDR2 SYGVQD (reference sequence). The CDR3 extends over 13 amino acids. The CDR3 spells CASSTGGNSPLHF. In DNA form, the CDR3 reads TGCGCCAGCAGTACCGGTGGTAATTCACCCCTCCACTTT.

The chain combines TRBV11-2 with TRBJ2-7, with TRBD1 matching 8 bases. The length of the CDR3 is 15 residues. Germline CDR1 reads SGHAT; CDR2 reads FQNNGV. The J segment lost 9 bases and the V segment lost 4 bases, leaving 14 bases of the junction unmatched. The CDR3 region is CASSSHRGKFGRQYF. DNA for the CDR3: TGTGCCAGCAGCTCCCACAGGGGGAAGTTCGGCCGGCAGTACTTC.

The chain joins TRBV2 to TRBJ2-1, with D maybe TRBD2 (6 bases). The germline CDR1 and CDR2 sequences are SNHLY and FYNNEI. This CDR3 has 17 amino acids. Trimming took off 4 bases at V and 0 bases at J, with 16 bases between the two ends. The CDR3 DNA sequence: TGTGCCAGCAGTGTTGGGAGTGGGGGGAGCTCCTACAATGAGCAGTTCTTC. Its protein product is CASSVGSGGSSYNEQFF.

The chain uses TRBV6-5 and TRBJ1-4; D uncertain. Germline CDR1 MNHEY, CDR2 SVGAGI. Trimming left V 6 bases short and J 0 bases short, with 14 bases between. The CDR3 has 16 amino acids. The CDR3: CASSYLLYATNEKLFF. DNA of the CDR3: TGTGCCAGCAGCTACCTATTATACGCAACTAATGAAAAACTGTTTTTT.

V gene TRBV6-1 combines with J gene TRBJ2-5, with 7 nucleotides matching TRBD2. The ends lost 3 bases at V and 2 bases at J; junction bases unmatched: 3. The CDR3 spans 14 residues. Germline V lookup: CDR1 MNHNS, CDR2 SASEGT. CDR3 loop: CASSDMGGQETQYF. Written as DNA, the CDR3 is TGTGCCAGCAGTGATATGGGAGGGCAAGAGACCCAGTACTTC.

The chain joins TRBV28 to TRBJ1-2; D is unclear. Germline CDR1 is MDHEN and CDR2 is SYDVKM. This CDR3 region has 13 residues. The V end was cut by 11 bases, the J end by 4 bases, with 17 bases between. The DNA of the CDR3 is TGTGCCGCAGCGGACCTCTTGGGCTATGGCTACACCTTC. Amino acid sequence: CAAADLLGYGYTF.

This chain joins TRBV11-2 and TRBJ2-1, with 14 bases aligning to TRBD2. V was clipped by 2 bases and J by 9 bases; unmatched bases: 6. This CDR3 is 16 amino acids long. Germline CDR1 reads SGHAT; CDR2 reads FQNNGV. CDR3 DNA: TGTGCCAGCAGCTTATTCCGACTAGCGGGGGGGACTGAGCAGTTCTTC. It yields the protein CASSLFRLAGGTEQFF. Looking up the rest from reference TRBV11-2 and TRBJ2-1 gives the full variable domain: EAGVAQSPRYKIIEKRQSVAFWCNPISGHATLYWYQQILGQGPKLLIQFQNNGVVDDSQLPKDRFSAERLKGVDSTLKIQPAKLEDSAVYLCASSLFRLAGGTEQFFGPGTRLTVL.

Notes on this clone: A read error may account for a junction end that differs from germline. The chain joins TRBV6-5 to TRBJ1-6; a possible D gene is TRBD1 (6 bases). Germline loops: CDR1 MNHEY, CDR2 SVGAGI. CDR3 length: 15 amino acids. The CDR3 sequence is CASRTGSSYNSPLNF. In nucleotides, the CDR3 is TGTGCCAGCAGAACAGGGAGCTCCTATAATTCACCCCTCAACTTT.

The chain has TRBV30 and TRBJ2-7; the D gene is possibly TRBD1 (5 bases). CDR1 and CDR2 from the germline V gene are GTSNPN and SVGIG (reference sequence). This CDR3 region has 12 residues. V lost 1 base, J lost 5 bases, and 9 bases lay in between. CDR3 residues: CAWSGQGNEQYF. The CDR3 DNA is TGTGCCTGGAGTGGTCAGGGTAACGAGCAGTACTTC.

This clone was counted a single time. The chain carries TRBV5-6 and TRBJ2-1; 8 bases line up with TRBD1. The V and J ends lost 0 bases and 1 base, in that order; junction bases with no gene match: 0. CDR3 size: 15 residues. Germline CDR1 SGHDT, CDR2 YYEEEE. The CDR3 nucleotides read TGTGCCAGCAGCTTGGGGGACAGGTCCTACAATGAGCAGTTCTTC. This encodes CASSLGDRSYNEQFF. Based on the CDR3 plus reference TRBV5-6 and TRBJ2-1, the full variable domain is DAGVTQSPTHLIKTRGQQVTLRCSPKSGHDTVSWYQQALGQGPQFIFQYYEEEERQRGNFPDRFSGHQFPNYSSELNVNALLLGDSALYLCASSLGDRSYNEQFFGPGTRLTVL.

This clone appeared once. The chain carries TRBV6-5 and TRBJ1-1; D unclear. The germline V gene has CDR1 MNHEY and CDR2 SVGAGI. Between the trimmed V and J ends, which lost 6 bases and 5 bases, there was a span of 16 bases. The CDR3 is 14 amino acids. For the CDR3, the DNA is TGTGCCAGCAGACCCCTACGAGGTGGGACTGAAGCTTTCTTT. Encoded protein: CASRPLRGGTEAFF.

The CDR3 reads CASSPSMGDGYNEQFF. In DNA form, the CDR3 reads TGTGCCAGCAGTCCCTCAATGGGAGACGGCTACAATGAGCAGTTCTTC. This sequence joins TRBV27 and TRBJ2-1, with D perhaps matching TRBD2 (5 bases). V dropped 5 bases and J dropped 3 bases, with 17 bases sitting between them. CDR3 length: 16 residues. Germline V CDR1 and CDR2: MNHEY, SMNVEV (reference sequence).

V gene TRBV5-1 combines with J gene TRBJ2-1; 11 bases match TRBD1. This CDR3 contains 18 residues. The germline CDR1 and CDR2 sequences are SGHRS and YFSETQ. With 3 bases clipped from V and 1 base from J, the junction kept 9 bases outside the gene matches. In DNA, the CDR3 is TGCGCCAGCAGCTCGACGGACAGGGGGCGAAGGTCCTACAATGAGCAGTTCTTC. This translates into CASSSTDRGRRSYNEQFF.

The V and J genes are TRBV5-6 and TRBJ1-3; D is unclear. Trimming stripped 0 bases from V and 2 bases from J, with 9 bases between. CDR1 and CDR2 (germline): SGHDT, YYEEEE. The CDR3 spans 15 residues. CDR3 residues: CASSLGRTPGNTIYF. CDR3 coding DNA: TGTGCCAGCAGCTTGGGGCGGACTCCTGGAAACACCATATATTTT.

This chain connects TRBV29-1 to TRBJ2-5; TRBD1 might be the D (6 bases). Trimming removed 6 bases from V and 0 bases from J, with 8 bases in between. The CDR3 length is 12 residues. CDR1 and CDR2 (germline): SQVTM, ANQGSEA. Here the CDR3 DNA reads TGCAGCGTGGGGACAAACCAAGAGACCCAGTACTTC. Translation gives CSVGTNQETQYF. Together with reference TRBV29-1 and TRBJ2-5, the CDR3 gives the full variable domain: SAVISQKPSRDICQRGTSLTIQCQVDSQVTMMFWYRQQPGQSLTLIATANQGSEATYESGFVIDKFPISRPNLTFSTLTVSNMSPEDSSIYLCSVGTNQETQYFGPGTRLLVL.

This clone was counted only a few times. The rearrangement joins TRBV10-3 to TRBJ2-3, with TRBD1 identical over 8 bases. CDR1 and CDR2 from the germline V gene are ENHRY and SYGVKD. The CDR3 is 15 residues long. The J segment lost 0 bases and the V segment lost 3 bases, leaving 2 bases of the junction unmatched. The CDR3 region is CAISEGQGSTDTQYF. CDR3 DNA sequence: TGTGCCATCAGTGAAGGACAGGGAAGCACAGATACGCAGTATTTT.